This T cell receptor (beta chain) appears in the sequencing data of a study of blood T cell repertoires in COVID-19. Study background: T cells, B-cell-depleted T cells, or PBMCs provided the cDNA or gDNA that served as material.

Profiled with immunoSEQ multiplex PCR; TCRdb holds only in-frame clones, not every one. The table records under 350,000 clones, around 86% of them present only once. There are 12 residues in the CDR3. V gave up 3 bases and J gave up 6 bases, with 9 bases separating them. Germline CDR1 and CDR2: SGHNT and YENEEA. Study members were between 18 and 89 years old and lived in 20 to 30 US regions. Cohort placement rested on clinical history that participants reported themselves. Material: PBMCs or T cells enriched from blood (not recorded which). The receptor was derived from a woman aged 40 to 49 with acute COVID-19. The chain joins TRBV11-3 to TRBJ2-7, with D maybe TRBD1 (6 bases). As DNA, the CDR3 is TGTGCCAGCAGCTTTTCGACAGGCGAGCAGTACTTC. Translated: CASSFSTGEQYF.